This passage covers 13 T cell receptor beta chains from one sample sequenced in a study of cytomegalovirus exposure and HLA in healthy donors. 60 Vbeta and 13 Jbeta primers were used in PCR. Libraries were prepared by immunoSEQ multiplex PCR; TCRdb keeps only in-frame clonotypes and omits some of them. Here the sample spans about 180,000 clones, over 70% being singletons. Material for sequencing was PBMCs. The receptors here all came from a man aged 40-50 years in good health and CMV-seronegative.

The J gene is TRBJ1-1, the V gene TRBV29-1; D is ambiguous. The CDR3 totals 13 residues. The germline gives CDR1 SQVTM, CDR2 ANQGSEA. Trimming shortened V by 3 bases and J by 7 bases, and 15 bases separated the two germline ends. Written as DNA, the CDR3 is TGCAGCGTTGATGAGAGGCCAGAACATGAAGCTTTCTTT. Its protein product is CSVDERPEHEAFF.

This chain uses TRBV9 with TRBJ2-5; D is perhaps TRBD2 (6 bases). The V end lost 7 bases, the J end lost 0 bases, and 13 bases lay between the germline ends. Per the germline V gene, CDR1 is SGDLS and CDR2 is YYNGEE. This CDR3 has 14 residues. The CDR3: CASGTGDHQETQYF. For the CDR3, the DNA is TGTGCCAGCGGTACGGGGGACCACCAAGAGACCCAGTACTTC.

The chain has TRBV6-1 and TRBJ2-3; 8 bases fit TRBD1. Per the germline V gene, CDR1 is MNHNS and CDR2 is SASEGT. The CDR3 totals 15 residues. With 2 bases clipped from V and 1 base from J, the junction kept 2 bases outside the gene matches. CDR3 coding DNA: TGTGCCAGCAGTGAACCAGGGGGCGGCACAGATACGCAGTATTTT. As protein: CASSEPGGGTDTQYF.

This chain joins TRBV6-6 and TRBJ2-1; the match to TRBD2 covers 7 bases. This CDR3 comprises 12 residues. J was trimmed by 9 bases and V by 4 bases; bases with no gene match: 3. Germline CDR1 is MNHNY and CDR2 is SVGAGI (reference sequence). CDR3 bases: TGTGCCAGCAGTTCCCGCGGGGGTGAGCAGTTCTTC. It yields the protein CASSSRGGEQFF.

V usage is TRBV18 and J usage is TRBJ2-7; no definite D call. The CDR3 has 15 residues. In germline, CDR1 is KGHSH, CDR2 LQKENI. V was cut by 2 bases and J by 0 bases, with 11 bases left in between. CDR3: CASSPEVRFSYEQYF. Here the CDR3 DNA reads TGTGCCAGCTCACCAGAGGTGCGGTTCTCCTACGAGCAGTACTTC.

The gene calls are TRBV19 and TRBJ1-1; the D is unclear. Germline loops: CDR1 LNHDA, CDR2 SQIVND (reference sequence). The CDR3 is made up of 12 amino acids. The V and J ends lost 3 bases and 7 bases respectively, with 9 bases between them. The CDR3 is CASSISDLEAFF. For the CDR3, the DNA is TGTGCCAGTAGTATTAGCGACCTTGAAGCTTTCTTT.

The chain combines TRBV13 with TRBJ1-2; D perhaps matches TRBD1 (6 bases). Germline assignment: CDR1 PRHDT and CDR2 FYEKMQ (reference sequence). There are 14 residues in the CDR3. The germline V and J ends were trimmed by 5 bases and 2 bases, with 12 bases remaining between them. The CDR3 is CASSAWGGNYGYTF. DNA of the CDR3: TGTGCCAGCAGCGCCTGGGGGGGCAACTATGGCTACACCTTC.

The V and J genes are TRBV30 and TRBJ1-6; unclear D gene. V was cut by 3 bases and J by 7 bases, with 10 bases left in between. CDR1 and CDR2 from the germline V gene are GTSNPN and SVGIG (reference sequence). The CDR3 is made up of 13 amino acids. The CDR3 spells CAWSGNRNSPLHF. The DNA of the CDR3 is TGTGCCTGGAGCGGGAACCGAAATTCACCCCTCCACTTT.

The V gene is TRBV7-3, the J gene TRBJ2-1, with 8 bases matching TRBD1. With 5 bases clipped from V and 5 bases from J, the junction kept 2 bases outside the gene matches. Germline lookup yields CDR1 SGHTA and CDR2 FQGTGA. The length of the CDR3 is 13 residues. Here the CDR3 reads CASSQTGDNEQFF. The CDR3 DNA is TGTGCCAGCAGCCAGACAGGGGACAATGAGCAGTTCTTC.

The V gene is TRBV9, the J gene TRBJ2-2, with 8 bases aligning to TRBD1. The CDR3 totals 17 residues. V lost 0 bases, J lost 0 bases, and 4 bases stayed unmatched. Germline V gene lookup returns CDR1 SGDLS and CDR2 YYNGEE. The CDR3 loop reads CASSVAVDRANTGELFF. CDR3 coding DNA: TGTGCCAGCAGCGTAGCTGTGGACAGGGCGAACACCGGGGAGCTGTTTTTT.

The chain recombines TRBV4-3 with TRBJ1-2, with D possibly TRBD1 on 5 matching bases. CDR3 length equals 16 residues. The V end was cut by 0 bases, the J end by 7 bases, with 18 bases between. Looked up from germline, CDR1 is LGHNA and CDR2 is YSLEER. The CDR3 sequence: CASSQEPRAGVGGYTF. CDR3 sequence (DNA): TGCGCCAGCAGCCAAGAACCCAGGGCAGGTGTCGGTGGCTACACCTTC.

The V call is TRBV29-1, the J call TRBJ1-2; D uncertain. The CDR3 sequence is 12 residues long. The germline V gene encodes CDR1 SQVTM and CDR2 ANQGSEA. V was pared by 3 bases and J by 8 bases, with 13 bases between. Here the CDR3 DNA reads TGCAGCGTTGATCGAATGGACTTGGGCTACACCTTC. Encoded protein: CSVDRMDLGYTF.

J is TRBJ2-3 and V is TRBV30, with a weak D call TRBD1 (5 bases). CDR1 and CDR2 (germline): GTSNPN, SVGIG (reference sequence). V was shortened by 8 bases and J by 2 bases, with 11 bases between the two germline ends. This CDR3 comprises 12 residues. CDR3 loop: CAGTGATDTQYF. In DNA form, the CDR3 reads TGTGCCGGAACTGGGGCCACAGATACGCAGTATTTT.